This T cell receptor (beta chain) was profiled in a study of spatial heterogeneity in lung cancer. Study at large: Alpha-chain sequences were consistently detected in smaller numbers than beta-chain sequences.

This clonotype was observed a few times. Its antigen is unknown. Within a library made for alpha chains, this beta chain is off target, and its count is uninformative. The study's findings and limits: One measure, the expanded intratumoral alpha and beta TCR count, tracked tumor mutation counts.

CDR3 length: 14 residues. Trimming at V came to 9 bases and at J to 5 bases, leaving 5 bases not matched to a gene. TCRdb itself ran the 5' RACE reads through MiXCR, one entry per CDR3 protein. The data contain around 20,000 distinct CDR3 sequences, around 5.5% of them singletons. Time point described: sample taken at primary tumor resection. The TCR originated in a female donor with early-stage non-small cell lung cancer. The material was lung tumor tissue, obtained at surgery. The rearrangement joins TRBV12-3 or TRBV12-4 to TRBJ1-6, with TRBD1 matching over 9 bases. The CDR3 bases are TGTGCCAGTACCGGGACAGGGCATAATTCACCCCTCCACTTT. It is translated as CASTGTGHNSPLHF.